The present T cell receptor beta chain was sequenced within a study of cytomegalovirus exposure and HLA in healthy donors. In the study overall: Of the donors genotyped, about 390 in all, 75% to 90% fell in the Caucasian-associated ancestry cluster.

Whole-study results and caveats: Across donors, sequencing depth was assumed by presence/absence analyses to be roughly uniform. The authors later found HLA-associated TCR beta chains more clonally expanded than equally common others. Associated with cytomegalovirus, according to the listing, were around 160 TCR beta chains.

Germline V gene lookup returns CDR1 MNHEY and CDR2 SVGAGI. V gave up 0 bases and J gave up 6 bases, with 9 bases separating them. The CDR3 spans 14 residues. Primers included in the PCR were 60 Vbeta and 13 Jbeta primers. Sequenced by immunoSEQ multiplex PCR; TCRdb stores in-frame clones only, minus some. The sample has over 120,000 clones, 75% to 90% seen once. On this clone itself: Its antigen remains unknown.

This rearrangement joins TRBV6-5 to TRBJ2-4; a weak D match, TRBD1 (6 bases). The sequenced sample consisted of PBMCs. The sequence derives from a woman in her 30s in good health and CMV-seronegative. The CDR3 region has the DNA TGTGCCAGCAGTTACTCCGGACAGAGAAACATTCAGTACTTC. Its translation is CASSYSGQRNIQYF.